The 16 T cell receptor beta chains below come from one sample, sequenced in a study of memory CD4+ T cells and cytomegalovirus serostatus. The data were produced by immunoSEQ multiplex PCR, yet TCRdb's version contains in-frame clones alone and is incomplete. The repertoire holds about 82,000 clones, with around 80% as singletons. Single viable CD3+CD4+CD8-CD45RO+ cells were sorted as the memory CD4+ T cells. The sample consisted of memory CD4+ T cells from blood. The receptors derive from an adult in good health and CMV-seronegative.

Ten or more counts support this clone. The chain uses TRBV29-1 and TRBJ2-5; 10 bases match TRBD1. Germline V lookup: CDR1 SQVTM, CDR2 ANQGSEA. This CDR3 spans 12 amino acids. With 7 bases clipped from V and 5 bases from J, the junction kept 4 bases outside the gene matches. The DNA of the CDR3 is TGCAGCGCGGGGACAGGGGACGAGACCCAGTACTTC. Protein sequence: CSAGTGDETQYF. Complete variable domain (other parts from reference TRBV29-1 and TRBJ2-5): SAVISQKPSRDICQRGTSLTIQCQVDSQVTMMFWYRQQPGQSLTLIATANQGSEATYESGFVIDKFPISRPNLTFSTLTVSNMSPEDSSIYLCSAGTGDETQYFGPGTRLLVL.

The V call is TRBV2, the J call TRBJ2-5; the D is unclear. The germline V gene has CDR1 SNHLY and CDR2 FYNNEI. V was pared by 2 bases and J by 13 bases, with 8 bases between. This CDR3 is 10 amino acids long. CDR3 sequence (DNA): TGTGCCAGCAGTGAATTGGGCCTGTACTTC. The encoded protein is CASSELGLYF.

The CDR3 DNA reads as TGTGCCAGCAGCCAGGACACCCGGCCAGATACGCAGTATTTT. Its protein is CASSQDTRPDTQYF. This rearrangement joins TRBV7-3 to TRBJ2-3; D is perhaps TRBD1 (5 bases). The V and J ends lost 5 bases and 4 bases respectively, with 13 bases between them. The CDR3 runs 14 residues. Germline V gene data show CDR1 as SGHTA and CDR2 as FQGTGA.

This chain uses TRBV28 with TRBJ2-7, with TRBD2 matching 9 bases. V lost 4 bases and J lost 6; bases outside the gene matches: 4. In germline, CDR1 is MDHEN, CDR2 SYDVKM. The CDR3 consists of 13 residues. CDR3 coding DNA: TGTGCCAGCAGTTGGCGGGGGGGTTCCGAGCAGTACTTC. Amino acid sequence: CASSWRGGSEQYF.

This chain connects TRBV28 to TRBJ1-3; D not certain. The CDR3 is 18 residues long. Germline-derived CDR1 and CDR2 are MDHEN and SYDVKM. V was shortened by 3 bases and J by 2 bases, with 20 bases between the two germline ends. CDR3: CASSLEQTMLYAGNTIYF. As DNA, the CDR3 is TGTGCCAGCAGTTTGGAACAAACGATGCTCTACGCTGGAAACACCATATATTTT. Combining the CDR3 with reference TRBV28 and TRBJ1-3 gives the whole variable domain DVKVTQSSRYLVKRTGEKVFLECVQDMDHENMFWYRQDPGLGLRLIYFSYDVKMKEKGDIPEGYSVSREKKERFSLILESASTNQTSMYLCASSLEQTMLYAGNTIYFGEGSWLTVV.

This clone occurred once. The chain links TRBV18 to TRBJ1-1; no clear D. V dropped 0 bases and J dropped 2 bases, with 7 bases sitting between them. Germline V lookup: CDR1 KGHSH, CDR2 LQKENI. CDR3 length: 14 amino acids. CDR3 in amino acids: CASSPPERNTEAFF. The CDR3 nucleotides are TGTGCCAGCTCACCACCTGAAAGAAACACTGAAGCTTTCTTT.

V is TRBV13 and J is TRBJ1-2, with D tentatively TRBD1 (5 bases). CDR3 length: 12 residues. V gave up 2 bases and J gave up 7 bases, with 8 bases separating them. Germline V CDR1 and CDR2: PRHDT, FYEKMQ (reference sequence). CDR3 protein: CASSLTGSGYTF. CDR3 sequence (DNA): TGTGCCAGCAGCTTAACAGGCTCTGGCTACACCTTC.

V gene TRBV2 combines with J gene TRBJ1-2; D possibly corresponds to TRBD1 (5 bases). The germline gives CDR1 SNHLY, CDR2 FYNNEI. CDR3 length equals 13 residues. V was pared by 1 base and J by 13 bases, with 16 bases between. In nucleotides, the CDR3 is TGTGCCAGCAGTGAAGTAATGGGGGAAGTTGTCACCTTC. It codes for CASSEVMGEVVTF.

The rearrangement uses TRBV7-6 and TRBJ1-6, with 10 bases aligning to TRBD1. The germline CDR1 and CDR2 sequences are SGHVS and FNYEAQ. The V segment lost 5 bases and the J segment 11 bases; nucleotides outside the gene matches: 6. The CDR3 is 14 residues long. The CDR3 nucleotides are TGTGCCAGCAGCATCGGGACAGGGGATACACCCCTCCACTTT. Translated: CASSIGTGDTPLHF.

This clone was recorded once. The chain recombines TRBV7-6 with TRBJ1-5; 8 nucleotides agree with TRBD1. The CDR3 loop spans 17 amino acids. Germline CDR1 and CDR2: SGHVS and FNYEAQ. Germline trimming cut 2 bases from V and 7 bases from J; bases unmatched to any gene: 13. CDR3 sequence (DNA): TGTGCCAGCAGCTTAATGGGGGGCGGACAGGGCGGGCAGCCCCAGCATTTT. This gives the protein CASSLMGGGQGGQPQHF.

This rearrangement joins TRBV19 to TRBJ1-1; 8 positions match TRBD1. Per germline, CDR1 LNHDA and CDR2 SQIVND (reference sequence). Trimming cost V 3 bases and J 11 bases; bases outside gene matches: 2. The length of the CDR3 is 11 residues. The CDR3: CASSIDRGAFF. The CDR3 DNA reads TGTGCCAGTAGTATCGACAGGGGCGCTTTCTTT.

The rearrangement joins TRBV6-5 to TRBJ1-6; D possibly corresponds to TRBD1 (6 bases). Per the germline V gene, CDR1 is MNHEY and CDR2 is SVGAGI. There are 15 residues in the CDR3. With 4 bases removed from V and 11 bases from J, the gap between germline ends came to 18 bases. This chain's CDR3 is CASSSVGGAQAPLHF. The CDR3 DNA follows: TGTGCCAGCAGTTCCGTAGGGGGGGCTCAGGCACCCCTCCACTTT.

The V gene is TRBV5-1, the J gene TRBJ2-7; 10 positions agree with TRBD1. This CDR3 is built from 15 residues. With 3 bases clipped from V and 3 bases from J, the junction kept 6 bases outside the gene matches. Germline V gene lookup returns CDR1 SGHRS and CDR2 YFSETQ. The CDR3 nucleotides are TGCGCCAGCAGCTGGACCGGGACAGGGGTCTACGAGCAGTACTTC. This encodes CASSWTGTGVYEQYF.

V gene TRBV6-6 combines with J gene TRBJ1-2; a weak D match, TRBD1 (6 bases). The V gene's germline CDR1 is MNHNY and CDR2 SVGAGI (reference sequence). This CDR3 has 14 residues. The ends were cut back, 6 bases at V and 3 bases at J, with 14 bases in the middle. CDR3 nucleotide sequence: TGTGCCAGCAGACCTCCGGGACAAGACTATGGCTACACCTTC. As protein: CASRPPGQDYGYTF.

The gene calls are TRBV10-1 and TRBJ2-3; D perhaps matches TRBD1 (5 bases). This CDR3 has 12 residues. Germline V gene lookup returns CDR1 WNHNN and CDR2 SYGVQD (reference sequence). Between the trimmed V and J ends, which lost 4 bases and 5 bases, there was a span of 7 bases. CDR3 loop: CASSGRGDTQYF. The CDR3 DNA reads as TGCGCCAGCAGTGGTAGGGGAGATACGCAGTATTTT.

The chain is built from TRBV5-3 and TRBJ2-1; 14 bases map to TRBD2. TRBV5-3 is sorted into the ORF group, with uncertain function. The CDR3 extends over 15 amino acids. J was trimmed by 7 bases and V by 4 bases; bases with no gene match: 4. The CDR3 coding sequence is TGTGCCAGAAGCCCGGGGACTAGCGGGGGTAATGAGCAGTTCTTC. It specifies CARSPGTSGGNEQFF.